This T cell receptor beta chain stems from a study of shared clonotypes between healthy human individuals. About the study: The people who gave samples were two women and a few men aged 18 to 49. General study points: All-four-donor shared clonotypes had higher generation probabilities than non-shared clonotypes did.

Between the trimmed V and J ends, which lost 5 bases and 8 bases, there was a span of 18 bases. Germline CDR1 reads SGHVS; CDR2 reads FQNEAQ. This CDR3 is 15 amino acids long. The authors ran the assay at deep level. An approximately 220 ng quantity of DNA, tens of thousands of T cell genomes, went into the sorted-subset replicate PCRs. Assay: immunoSEQ multiplex PCR; the TCRdb copy retains only in-frame clones and omits some. The sample yields 750,000 to 1,000,000 clones, 80% to 95% seen once. This clone came up once. Antigen specificity is unknown. In the naive CD8 group, cells lacked CD45RO and were positively selected for CCR7, so terminally differentiated effector memory CD45RA+ cells were left out.

The TCR comes from a man aged 25 to 40 in good health. The source material was naive CD8+ T cells sorted from blood. This chain joins TRBV7-8 and TRBJ2-2, with D perhaps matching TRBD1 or TRBD2 (5 bases each). The CDR3 reads CASSPGTRRSGELFF. The CDR3 DNA follows: TGTGCCAGCAGCCCCGGGACCCGCCGCTCGGGGGAGCTGTTTTTT. Filled out from reference TRBV7-8 and TRBJ2-2, the complete variable domain reads GAGVSQSPRYKVAKRGQDVALRCDPISGHVSLFWYQQALGQGPEFLTYFQNEAQLDKSGLPSDRFFAERPEGSVSTLKIQRTQQEDSAVYLCASSPGTRRSGELFFGEGSRLTVL.